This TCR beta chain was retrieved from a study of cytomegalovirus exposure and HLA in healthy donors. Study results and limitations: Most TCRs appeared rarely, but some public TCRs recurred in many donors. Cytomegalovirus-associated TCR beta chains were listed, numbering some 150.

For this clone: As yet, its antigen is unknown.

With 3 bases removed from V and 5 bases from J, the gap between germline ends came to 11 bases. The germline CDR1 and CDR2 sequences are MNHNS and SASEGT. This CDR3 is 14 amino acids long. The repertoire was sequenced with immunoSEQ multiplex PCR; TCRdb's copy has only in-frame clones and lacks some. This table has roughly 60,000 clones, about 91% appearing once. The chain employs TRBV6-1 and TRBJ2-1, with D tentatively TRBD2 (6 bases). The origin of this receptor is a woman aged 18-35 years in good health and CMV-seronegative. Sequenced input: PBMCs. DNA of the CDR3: TGTGCCAGCAGTGAGGGTAGCGGCCACAATGAGCAGTTCTTC. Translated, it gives CASSEGSGHNEQFF.